This TCR beta chain was documented in a study of T cell responses to AZD1222 COVID-19 vaccine. Whole-study results and caveats: Clonal diversity may have been underestimated in mostly white British donors. Vaccine-associated CD4 TCRs spanned spike, dominant at 160-218 and 743-854. Targets within unmutated variant regions were reportedly found for nearly half of spike-specific TCRs.

Germline V gene lookup returns CDR1 SEHNR and CDR2 FQNEAQ (reference sequence). CDR3 length: 15 amino acids. The V gene lost 0 bases and the J gene lost 1 base, with 9 bases spanning the gap. Some clones are missing from TCRdb's copy, which holds only in-frame ones; the method was immunoSEQ multiplex PCR. Of 150,000 or so clones listed, more than 85% are singletons. Points on this clone: Its matching antigen is unknown.

Sample: peripheral blood, taken on day 0 of AZD1222 vaccination. J is TRBJ1-1 and V is TRBV7-9; D not certain. The TCR originated in an adult in good health. The CDR3 DNA reads TGTGCCAGCAGCTTAGCATCCGGGTCGAACACTGAAGCTTTCTTT. Its translation is CASSLASGSNTEAFF. Full variable domain (missing parts from reference TRBV7-9 and TRBJ1-1): DTGVSQNPRHKITKRGQNVTFRCDPISEHNRLYWYRQTLGQGPEFLTYFQNEAQLEKSRLLSDRFSAERPKGSFSTLEIQRTEQGDSAMYLCASSLASGSNTEAFFGQGTRLTVV.